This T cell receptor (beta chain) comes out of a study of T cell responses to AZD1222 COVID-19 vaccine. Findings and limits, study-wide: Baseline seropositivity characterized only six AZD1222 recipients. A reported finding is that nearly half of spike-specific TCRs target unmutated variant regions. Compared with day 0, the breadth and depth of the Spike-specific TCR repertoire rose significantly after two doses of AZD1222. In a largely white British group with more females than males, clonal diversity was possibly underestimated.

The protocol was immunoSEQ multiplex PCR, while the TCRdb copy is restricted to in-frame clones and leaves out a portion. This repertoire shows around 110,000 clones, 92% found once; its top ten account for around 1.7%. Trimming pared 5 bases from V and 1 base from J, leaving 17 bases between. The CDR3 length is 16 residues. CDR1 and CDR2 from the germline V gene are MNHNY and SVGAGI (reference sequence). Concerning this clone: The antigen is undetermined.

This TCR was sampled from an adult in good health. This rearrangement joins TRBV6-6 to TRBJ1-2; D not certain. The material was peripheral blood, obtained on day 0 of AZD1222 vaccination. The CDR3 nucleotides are TGTGCCAGCAGTCGAACCCTAAGCCGGGGTAACTATGGCTACACCTTC. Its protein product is CASSRTLSRGNYGYTF.